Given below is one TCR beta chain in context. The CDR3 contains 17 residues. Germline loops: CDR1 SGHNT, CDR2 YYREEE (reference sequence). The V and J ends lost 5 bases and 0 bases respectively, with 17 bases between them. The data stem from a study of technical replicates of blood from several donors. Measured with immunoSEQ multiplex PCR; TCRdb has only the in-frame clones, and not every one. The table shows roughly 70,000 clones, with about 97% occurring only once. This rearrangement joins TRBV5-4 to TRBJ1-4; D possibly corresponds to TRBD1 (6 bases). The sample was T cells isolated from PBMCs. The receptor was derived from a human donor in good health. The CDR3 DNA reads TGTGCCAGCAGTTCCCTGACAGGACAAACAACTAATGAAAAACTGTTTTTT. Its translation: CASSSLTGQTTNEKLFF.